This T cell receptor (beta chain) was captured by sequencing in a study of T cells in Graves' hyperthyroidism and ophthalmopathy. General study findings and limits: Researchers found most expanded thyroid clonotypes above 0.001 in blood as well.

Note on this clonotype: Antigen specificity is unknown.

Amplification of TCR beta CDR3 regions used RNA as the template. Using the HTBI primer set, a first-round RT-PCR was run on the TCR CDR3. Each CDR3 protein gets one entry after TCRdb re-called the multiplex PCR reads with MiXCR. Of hundreds of thousands of distinct CDR3 sequences in the sample, over 35% were seen once. This CDR3 is 14 amino acids long. V gave up 7 bases and J gave up 5 bases; unmatched junction bases: 10. Germline V gene data show CDR1 as SNHLY and CDR2 as FYNNEI. This chain joins TRBV2 and TRBJ2-5; the match to TRBD2 covers 7 bases. The TCR comes from a man younger than 35 with Graves' hyperthyroidism. The sequenced sample consisted of blood. DNA for the CDR3: TGTGCCAGCATCGCCGCGTGGACTAGTGAGACCCAGTACTTC. Protein product: CASIAAWTSETQYF. Supplemented by reference TRBV2 and TRBJ2-5, the full variable domain reads EPEVTQTPSHQVTQMGQEVILRCVPISNHLYFYWYRQILGQKVEFLVSFYNNEISEKSEIFDDQFSVERPDGSNFTLKIRSTKLEDSAMYFCASIAAWTSETQYFGPGTRLLVL.